This T cell receptor (beta chain) was sequenced in a study of Graves' ophthalmopathy and Graves' hyperthyroidism. Researchers took RNA transcripts and amplified TCR beta CDR3 regions from them. First-round RT-PCR relied on HTBI primers, and a second-round multiplex PCR came next. TCRdb called the multiplex PCR reads again in MiXCR, with one record for every CDR3 protein. The repertoire holds roughly 380,000 distinct CDR3 sequences, with 15% to 19% as singletons. Study results and caveats: A majority of expanded thyroid clonotypes exceeding 0.001 frequency were likewise present in blood.

V dropped 2 bases and J dropped 3 bases, with 10 bases sitting between them. Germline V lookup: CDR1 LNHDA, CDR2 SQIVND (reference sequence). This CDR3 has 15 amino acids. Hyperthyroidism patients were newly diagnosed, ill under 2 months, and aged 18 to 65 years. This clonotype was seen at least ten times. As yet, its antigen is unknown. Source material: peripheral blood. The genes are TRBV19 and TRBJ2-2, with unresolved D. This TCR came from a woman under 30 with stable Graves' hyperthyroidism. In DNA form, the CDR3 reads TGTGCCAGTAGTATATTGGACGGTCACACCGGGGAGCTGTTTTTT. Translated: CASSILDGHTGELFF.